This T cell receptor beta chain was sequenced in a study of T cells in Graves' hyperthyroidism and ophthalmopathy. Study details: Initial diagnosis, before any treatment, was when peripheral blood was collected.

The CDR3 loop spans 20 amino acids. J gave up 9 bases and V 3 bases, and 22 bases lay outside the gene matches. The germline gives CDR1 DFQATT, CDR2 SNEGSKA (reference sequence). RNA transcripts served as the template for amplifying TCR beta CDR3 regions. The TCR CDR3 was amplified in a first-round RT-PCR using the HTBI primer set. Using its own MiXCR run on the multiplex PCR reads, TCRdb lists one record per CDR3 protein. This table has 500,000 to 650,000 distinct CDR3 sequences, roughly 15% appearing once. The sample consisted of blood. The sequence came from a woman in her forties or fifties with Graves' ophthalmopathy. The chain employs TRBV20-1 and TRBJ2-1, with TRBD2 matching over 14 bases. CDR3 loop: CSASLGQPGLAGERYAEQFF. The CDR3, as DNA: TGCAGTGCTAGCTTGGGACAACCGGGACTAGCGGGAGAGAGATATGCTGAGCAGTTCTTC.